Following are 4 T cell receptor beta chains from one sample sequenced in a study of identifying expanded T cells in peripheral blood. TCRdb's table, derived via immunoSEQ multiplex PCR, lists solely in-frame clones and lacks some. Found here are about 58,000 clones, roughly nine tenths of them singletons; the top ten hold around 3.5%. Material for sequencing was blood. The receptors shown here come from a person aged 18-70 years in good health.

J is TRBJ1-1 and V is TRBV28, with TRBD1 matching over 7 bases. V lost 8 bases to trimming and J lost 0 bases; unmatched junction nucleotides: 6. The CDR3 runs to 14 residues. The germline V gene has CDR1 MDHEN and CDR2 SYDVKM. The chain's CDR3 is CASVQGGMNTEAFF. CDR3 DNA sequence: TGTGCCAGCGTCCAAGGGGGCATGAACACTGAAGCTTTCTTT.

The CDR3 DNA sequence: TGTGCCATCAGTGATGGCGGGAGCTCCAACTATGGCTACACCTTC. It specifies CAISDGGSSNYGYTF. V usage is TRBV10-3 and J usage is TRBJ1-2, with unresolved D. CDR3 length: 15 amino acids. Germline lookup yields CDR1 ENHRY and CDR2 SYGVKD. The V gene lost 3 bases and the J gene lost 2 bases, with 13 bases spanning the gap.

The genes are TRBV11-3 and TRBJ2-1; D perhaps matches TRBD2 (7 bases). The CDR3 is made up of 14 amino acids. Trimming removed 5 bases at V and 7 bases at J, with 15 bases between. CDR1 and CDR2 (germline): SGHNT, YENEEA. CDR3 sequence: CASSIRGGRNEQFF. The CDR3 region has the DNA TGTGCCAGCAGCATAAGGGGGGGGCGAAATGAGCAGTTCTTC.

The chain is built from TRBV28 and TRBJ1-4; 8 positions agree with TRBD1. There are 17 residues in the CDR3. Germline V gene data show CDR1 as MDHEN and CDR2 as SYDVKM. V was pared by 4 bases and J by 6 bases, with 13 bases of the junction left unmatched. CDR3 protein: CASSSPGGAGPDEKLFF. CDR3 coding DNA: TGTGCCAGCAGTTCGCCAGGGGGCGCGGGGCCCGATGAAAAACTGTTTTTT.